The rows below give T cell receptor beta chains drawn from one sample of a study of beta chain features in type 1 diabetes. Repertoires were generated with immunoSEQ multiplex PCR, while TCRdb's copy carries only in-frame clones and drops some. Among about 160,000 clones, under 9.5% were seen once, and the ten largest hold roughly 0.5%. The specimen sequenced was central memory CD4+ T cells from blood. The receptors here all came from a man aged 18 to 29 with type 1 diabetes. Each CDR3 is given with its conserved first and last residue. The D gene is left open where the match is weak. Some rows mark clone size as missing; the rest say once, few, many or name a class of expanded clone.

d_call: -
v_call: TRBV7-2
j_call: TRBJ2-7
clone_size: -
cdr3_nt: TGTGCCAGCAGCCCTAGTCGGGTTTCGGGCGAGCAGTACTTC
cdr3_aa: CASSPSRVSGEQYF

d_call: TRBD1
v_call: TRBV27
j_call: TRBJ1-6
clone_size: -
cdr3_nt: TGTGCCAGCAGCGGGGACAGTGAGGGTTCACCCCTCCACTTT
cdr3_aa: CASSGDSEGSPLHF

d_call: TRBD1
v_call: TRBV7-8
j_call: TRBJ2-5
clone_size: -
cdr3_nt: TGTGCCAGCAGCCTCCCTACGACAGGGTTAAGGACCCAGTACTTC
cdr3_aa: CASSLPTTGLRTQYF

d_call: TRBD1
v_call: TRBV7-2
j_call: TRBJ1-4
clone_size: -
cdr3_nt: TGTGCCAGCAGCTTAGCGGGGACAGATACTGAAAAACTGTTTTTT
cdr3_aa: CASSLAGTDTEKLFF

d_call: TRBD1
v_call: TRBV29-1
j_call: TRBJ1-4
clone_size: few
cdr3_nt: TGCAGCGTGATGACAGGGTCTAATGAAAAACTGTTTTTT
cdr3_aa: CSVMTGSNEKLFF

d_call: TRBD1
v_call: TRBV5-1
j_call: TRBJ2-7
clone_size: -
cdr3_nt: TGCGCCAGCAGCTTGGTGGGGGGCAGGGGGCCGGAGCAGTACTTC
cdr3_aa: CASSLVGGRGPEQYF

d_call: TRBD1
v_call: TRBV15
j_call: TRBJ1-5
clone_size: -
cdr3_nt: TGTGCCACCAGCAGAGCGGGGGTCGGGACAGGGAGTTGGAGCAATCAGCCCCAGCATTTT
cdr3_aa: CATSRAGVGTGSWSNQPQHF

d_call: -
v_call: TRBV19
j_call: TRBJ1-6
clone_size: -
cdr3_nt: TGTGCCAGTTGGGCTCCCCGGGAACCCCTCCACTTT
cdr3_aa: CASWAPREPLHF

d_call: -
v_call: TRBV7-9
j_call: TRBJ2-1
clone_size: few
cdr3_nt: TGTGCCAGCAGCTTAGGCGGGACAGTGGCCTACAATGAGCAGTTCTTC
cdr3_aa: CASSLGGTVAYNEQFF

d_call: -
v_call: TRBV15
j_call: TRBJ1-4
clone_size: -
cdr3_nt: TGTGCCACCAGCAGAGACGGGGGGGCTGGCGAACTGTTTTTT
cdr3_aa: CATSRDGGAGELFF

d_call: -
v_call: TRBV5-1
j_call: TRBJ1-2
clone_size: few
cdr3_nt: TGCGCCAGCAGCTTGTCCGGGGCAGGGACATATGGCTACACCTTC
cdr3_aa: CASSLSGAGTYGYTF

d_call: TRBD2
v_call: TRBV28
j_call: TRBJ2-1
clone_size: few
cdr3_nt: TGTGCCACCAAACTAGCGCTCTCCTACAATGAGCAGTTCTTC
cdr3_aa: CATKLALSYNEQFF

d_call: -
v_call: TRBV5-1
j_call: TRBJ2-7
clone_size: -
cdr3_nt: TGCGCCAGCAGCTGGGCCTATTCGGCCTACGAGCAGTACTTC
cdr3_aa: CASSWAYSAYEQYF

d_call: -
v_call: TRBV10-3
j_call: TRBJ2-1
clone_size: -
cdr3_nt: TGTGCCATCAGCGGGGGACCCTACAATGAGCAGTTCTTC
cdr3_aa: CAISGGPYNEQFF

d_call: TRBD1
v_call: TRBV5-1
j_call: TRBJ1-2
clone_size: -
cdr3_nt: TGCGCCAGCAGCATCCAGACAGGGCAGGCCTATGGCTACACCTTC
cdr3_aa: CASSIQTGQAYGYTF

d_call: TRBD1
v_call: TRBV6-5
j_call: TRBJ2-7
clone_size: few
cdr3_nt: TGTGCCAGCAGGGGACAGGGTGGGTCCTACGAGCAGTACTTC
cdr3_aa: CASRGQGGSYEQYF

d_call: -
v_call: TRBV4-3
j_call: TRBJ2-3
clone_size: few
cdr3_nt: TGCGCCAGCAGCCGAGAGCTAAGCACAGATACGCAGTATTTT
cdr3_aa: CASSRELSTDTQYF

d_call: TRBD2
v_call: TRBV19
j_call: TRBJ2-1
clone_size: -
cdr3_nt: TGTGCCAGTAGTATAGGGGGTAGCGGGAGTTACAATGAGCAGTTCTTC
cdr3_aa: CASSIGGSGSYNEQFF

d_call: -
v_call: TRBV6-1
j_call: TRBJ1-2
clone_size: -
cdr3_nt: TGTGCCAGCAGGCGAGGGATAGATGGCTACACCTTC
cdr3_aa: CASRRGIDGYTF

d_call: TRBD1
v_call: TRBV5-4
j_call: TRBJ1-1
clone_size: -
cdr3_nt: TGTGCCAGCAGCCAGGGACAGTCTAACACTGAAGCTTTCTTT
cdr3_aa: CASSQGQSNTEAFF

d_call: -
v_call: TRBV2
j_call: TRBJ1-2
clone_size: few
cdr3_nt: TGTGCCAGCAGCCCGGACAGAAACTATGGCTACACCTTC
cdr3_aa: CASSPDRNYGYTF

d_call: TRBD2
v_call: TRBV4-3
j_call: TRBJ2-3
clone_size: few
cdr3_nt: TGCGCCAGCAGCCAAGATCTTGGTGGCGGGGGGGGTGGGACAGATACGCAGTATTTT
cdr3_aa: CASSQDLGGGGGGTDTQYF

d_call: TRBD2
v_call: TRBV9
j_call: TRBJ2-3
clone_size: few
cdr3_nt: TGTGCCAGCAGCGTCACGGGACTAGTGGTAGAAGATACGCAGTATTTT
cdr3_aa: CASSVTGLVVEDTQYF

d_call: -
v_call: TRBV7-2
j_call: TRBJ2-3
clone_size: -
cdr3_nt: TGTGCCAGCACAACATACACAGATACGCAGTATTTT
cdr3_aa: CASTTYTDTQYF

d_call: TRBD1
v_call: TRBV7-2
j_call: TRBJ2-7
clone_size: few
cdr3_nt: TGTGCCAGCAGCGTTAGACAGGGGTGGTACGAGCAGTACTTC
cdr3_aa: CASSVRQGWYEQYF

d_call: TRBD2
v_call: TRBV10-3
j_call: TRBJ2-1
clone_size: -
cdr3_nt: TGTGCCATCAGTGAAAGGACTAGCGGACGAAATGAGCAGTTCTTC
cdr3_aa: CAISERTSGRNEQFF

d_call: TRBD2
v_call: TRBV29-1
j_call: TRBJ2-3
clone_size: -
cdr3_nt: TGCAGCGTGGATAGCGGGGGAGACTCGGGGGGCACGCAGTATTTT
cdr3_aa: CSVDSGGDSGGTQYF

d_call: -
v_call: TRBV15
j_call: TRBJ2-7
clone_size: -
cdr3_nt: TGTGCCACCAGCAGGAAAGCTGCGACCTACGAGCAGTACTTC
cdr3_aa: CATSRKAATYEQYF

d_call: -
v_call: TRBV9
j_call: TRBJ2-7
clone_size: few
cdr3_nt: TGTGCCAGCAGCGTAGCCCCGGGGGTCTCCTACGAGCAGTACTTC
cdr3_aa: CASSVAPGVSYEQYF

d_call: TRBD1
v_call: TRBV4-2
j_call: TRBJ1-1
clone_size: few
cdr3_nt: TGTGCCAGCAGCCTTCCCACGACAGGGGCGGAAAACACTGAAGCTTTCTTT
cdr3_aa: CASSLPTTGAENTEAFF

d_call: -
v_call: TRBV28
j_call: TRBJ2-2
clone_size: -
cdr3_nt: TGTGCCAGCAGCCGGGCGGGCGCGACGAACACCGGGGAGCTGTTTTTT
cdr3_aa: CASSRAGATNTGELFF

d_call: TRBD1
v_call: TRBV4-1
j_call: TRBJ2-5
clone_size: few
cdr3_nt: TGCGCCAGCAGCCAACTACAGGGGTATGGGGAGACCCAGTACTTC
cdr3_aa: CASSQLQGYGETQYF

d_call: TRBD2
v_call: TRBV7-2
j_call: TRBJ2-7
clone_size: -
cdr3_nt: TGTGCCAGCAGGATACTAGCGGGAGCTAAGTACGAGCAGTACTTC
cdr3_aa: CASRILAGAKYEQYF

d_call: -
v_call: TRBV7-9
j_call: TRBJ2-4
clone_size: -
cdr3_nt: TGTGCCAGCAGCCGCCCCACGAGCGGAGACGGGGACAAAAACATTCAGTACTTC
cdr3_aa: CASSRPTSGDGDKNIQYF

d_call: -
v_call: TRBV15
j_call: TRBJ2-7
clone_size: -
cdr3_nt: TGTGCCACCAGCAGAGGACAGGTTCCGGGATCCCCTTTCTCCTACGAGCAGTACTTC
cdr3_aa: CATSRGQVPGSPFSYEQYF

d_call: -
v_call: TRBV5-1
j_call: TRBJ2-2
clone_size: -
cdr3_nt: TGCGCCAGCAGCGGCGGGCCGCGCTTGAACACCGGGGAGCTGTTTTTT
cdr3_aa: CASSGGPRLNTGELFF

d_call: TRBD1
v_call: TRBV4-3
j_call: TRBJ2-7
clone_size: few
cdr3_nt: TGCGCCAGCAGCCCCAACTGGGACAGCTTGTACGAGCAGTACTTC
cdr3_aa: CASSPNWDSLYEQYF

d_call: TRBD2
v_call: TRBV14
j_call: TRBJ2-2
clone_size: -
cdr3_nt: TGTGCCAGGACGACCTTGACTAGCGGGCCGAACACCGGGGAGCTGTTTTTT
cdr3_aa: CARTTLTSGPNTGELFF

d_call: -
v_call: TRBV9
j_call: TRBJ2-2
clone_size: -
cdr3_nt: TGTGCCAGCAGGGTAGGTGGACAGAACACCGGGGAGCTGTTTTTT
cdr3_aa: CASRVGGQNTGELFF

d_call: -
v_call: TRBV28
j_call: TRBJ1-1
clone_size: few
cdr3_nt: TGTGCCAGCATCCTACAGCAAAACACTGAAGCTTTCTTT
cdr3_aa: CASILQQNTEAFF

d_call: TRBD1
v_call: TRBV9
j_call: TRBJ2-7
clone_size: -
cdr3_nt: TGTGCCAGCAGCGCTCCGGACAGGGGGACCTACGAGCAGTACTTC
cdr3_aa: CASSAPDRGTYEQYF

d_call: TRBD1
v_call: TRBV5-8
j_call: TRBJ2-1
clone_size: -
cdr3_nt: TGTGCCAGCAGCAAATGGACAGGGGGTGACGCCTACAATGAGCAGTTCTTC
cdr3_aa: CASSKWTGGDAYNEQFF

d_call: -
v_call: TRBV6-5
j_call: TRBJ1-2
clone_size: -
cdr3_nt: TGTGCCGCTTACTCAGGGTATGGCTACACCTTC
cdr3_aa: CAAYSGYGYTF

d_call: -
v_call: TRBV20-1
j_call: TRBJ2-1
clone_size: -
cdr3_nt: TGCAGTGCTAGAGGGAGGGAATGGCAGTTCTTC
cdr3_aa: CSARGREWQFF

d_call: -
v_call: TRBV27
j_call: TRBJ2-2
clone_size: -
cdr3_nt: TGTGCCAGCAGTTTATCTTTCCCGACCGGGGAGCTGTTTTTT
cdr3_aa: CASSLSFPTGELFF

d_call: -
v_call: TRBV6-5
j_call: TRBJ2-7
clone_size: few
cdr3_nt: TGTGCCAGCAGATTGACAACAGGGAGCTCCTACGAGCAGTACTTC
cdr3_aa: CASRLTTGSSYEQYF

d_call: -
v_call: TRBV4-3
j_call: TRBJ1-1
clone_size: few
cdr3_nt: TGCGCCAGCAGCCAAGATGGCCGGCGTCTGGGGGGAACTGAAGCTTTCTTT
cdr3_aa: CASSQDGRRLGGTEAFF

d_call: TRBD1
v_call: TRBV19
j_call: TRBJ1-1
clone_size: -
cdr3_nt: TGTGCCAGTAGTCCAGGACAGGGGGTAAGGAACACTGAAGCTTTCTTT
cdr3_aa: CASSPGQGVRNTEAFF

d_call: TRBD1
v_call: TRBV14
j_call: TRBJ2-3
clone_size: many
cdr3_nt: TGTGCCAGCAGCCAAGGGACAGGGGGTCTGGATACGCAGTATTTT
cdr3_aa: CASSQGTGGLDTQYF

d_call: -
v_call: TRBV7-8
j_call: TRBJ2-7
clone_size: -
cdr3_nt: TGTGCCAGCAGCTTAGGTACCGGGAGCTACGAGCAGTACTTC
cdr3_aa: CASSLGTGSYEQYF

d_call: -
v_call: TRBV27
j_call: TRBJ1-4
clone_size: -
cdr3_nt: TGTGCCAGCAGTGGGGAGGCAACTAATGAAAAACTGTTTTTT
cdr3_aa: CASSGEATNEKLFF

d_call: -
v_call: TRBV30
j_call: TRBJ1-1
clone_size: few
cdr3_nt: TGTGCCTGGAGAGGCGGCCCTACCGAAGCTTTCTTT
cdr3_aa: CAWRGGPTEAFF

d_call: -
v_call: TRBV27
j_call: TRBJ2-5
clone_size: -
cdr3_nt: TGTGCCACCCGGTTGTACCCTGCCCAAGAGACCCAGTACTTC
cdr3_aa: CATRLYPAQETQYF

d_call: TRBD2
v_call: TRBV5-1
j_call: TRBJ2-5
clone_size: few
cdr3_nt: TGCGCCAGCAGCTCCGGGAGGAGTCAAGAGACCCAGTACTTC
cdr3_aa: CASSSGRSQETQYF

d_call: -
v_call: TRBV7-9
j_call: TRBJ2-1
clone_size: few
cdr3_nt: TGTGCCAGCAGCTCTCAGAATGAGCAGTTCTTC
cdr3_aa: CASSSQNEQFF

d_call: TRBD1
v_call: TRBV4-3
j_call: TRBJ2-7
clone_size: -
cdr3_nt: TGCGCCAGCAGCCGATCCGGGACAGACACCTACGAGCAGTACTTC
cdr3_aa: CASSRSGTDTYEQYF

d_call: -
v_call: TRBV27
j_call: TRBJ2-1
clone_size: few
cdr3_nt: TGTGCCAGCAGTTTCCCCCAGGGGGAGCAGTTCTTC
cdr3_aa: CASSFPQGEQFF